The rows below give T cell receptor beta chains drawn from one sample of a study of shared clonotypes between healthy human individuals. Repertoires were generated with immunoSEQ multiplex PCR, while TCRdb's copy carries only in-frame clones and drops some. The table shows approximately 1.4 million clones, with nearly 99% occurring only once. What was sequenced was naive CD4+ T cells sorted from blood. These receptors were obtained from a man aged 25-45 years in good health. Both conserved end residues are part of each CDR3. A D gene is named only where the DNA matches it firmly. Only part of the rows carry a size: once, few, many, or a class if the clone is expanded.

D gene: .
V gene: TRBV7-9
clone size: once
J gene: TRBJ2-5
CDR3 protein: CASSSRDKQETQYF
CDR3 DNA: TGTGCCAGCAGCTCCCGTGACAAACAAGAGACCCAGTACTTC

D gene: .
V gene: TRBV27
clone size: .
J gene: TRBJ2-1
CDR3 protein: CASSNRLTAPYNEQFF
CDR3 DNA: TGTGCCAGCAGCAACCGCCTGACAGCGCCCTACAATGAGCAGTTCTTC

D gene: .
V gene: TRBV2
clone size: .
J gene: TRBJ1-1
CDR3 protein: CASSPGGRLAFF
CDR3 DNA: TGTGCCAGCAGTCCGGGAGGCCGCTTAGCTTTCTTT

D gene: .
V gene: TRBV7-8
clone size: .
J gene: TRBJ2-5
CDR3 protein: CASSVVVLETQYF
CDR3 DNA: TGTGCCAGCAGCGTTGTGGTTTTAGAGACCCAGTACTTC

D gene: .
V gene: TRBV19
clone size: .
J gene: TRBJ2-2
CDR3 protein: CASRSEFAGELFF
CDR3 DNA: TGTGCCAGTAGGTCGGAGTTCGCCGGGGAGCTGTTTTTT

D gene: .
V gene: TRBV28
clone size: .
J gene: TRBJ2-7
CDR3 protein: CASSFLLGTSYEQYF
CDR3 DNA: TGTGCCAGCAGTTTTCTTCTAGGGACTTCATACGAGCAGTACTTC

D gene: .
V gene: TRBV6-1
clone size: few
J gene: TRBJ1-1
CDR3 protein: CASSEQVNTEAFF
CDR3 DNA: TGTGCCAGCAGTGAACAGGTGAACACTGAAGCTTTCTTT

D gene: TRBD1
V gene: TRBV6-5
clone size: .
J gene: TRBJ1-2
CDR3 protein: CASSLQPGQFYGYTF
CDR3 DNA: TGTGCCAGCAGTTTACAACCGGGACAGTTCTATGGCTACACCTTC

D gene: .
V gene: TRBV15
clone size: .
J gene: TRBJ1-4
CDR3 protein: CATSRRLNEKLFF
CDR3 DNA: TGTGCCACCAGCAGGCGGCTAAATGAAAAACTGTTTTTT

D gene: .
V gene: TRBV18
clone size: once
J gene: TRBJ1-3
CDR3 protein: CASSPGPKGPGNTIYF
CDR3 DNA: TGTGCCAGCTCACCAGGACCTAAGGGACCTGGAAACACCATATATTTT

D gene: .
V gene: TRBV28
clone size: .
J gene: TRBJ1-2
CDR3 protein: CASSQPNYGYTF
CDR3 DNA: TGTGCCAGCAGTCAACCCAACTATGGCTACACCTTC

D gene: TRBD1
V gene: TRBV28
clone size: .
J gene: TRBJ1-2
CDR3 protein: CASSLDRVLGYTF
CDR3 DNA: TGTGCCAGCAGTTTGGACAGGGTGCTAGGCTACACCTTC

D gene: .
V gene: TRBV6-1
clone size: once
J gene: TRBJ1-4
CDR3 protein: CASKVVTTNEKLFF
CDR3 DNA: TGTGCCAGCAAAGTAGTCACAACTAATGAAAAACTGTTTTTT

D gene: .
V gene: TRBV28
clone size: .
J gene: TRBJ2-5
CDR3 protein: CASSLSSRETQYF
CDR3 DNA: TGTGCCAGCAGTTTATCTAGCAGGGAGACCCAGTACTTC

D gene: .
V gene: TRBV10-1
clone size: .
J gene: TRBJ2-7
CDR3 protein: CASSEYDPTLREQYF
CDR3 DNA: TGCGCCAGCAGTGAGTATGACCCAACCCTTCGGGAGCAGTACTTC

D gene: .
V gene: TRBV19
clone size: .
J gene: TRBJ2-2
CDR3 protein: CASSIPRVGRNTGELFF
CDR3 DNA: TGTGCCAGTAGTATCCCCAGGGTCGGACGAAACACCGGGGAGCTGTTTTTT

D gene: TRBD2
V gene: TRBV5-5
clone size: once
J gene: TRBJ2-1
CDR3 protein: CASSLALAGVTYNEQFF
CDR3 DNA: TGTGCCAGCAGCTTGGCCCTAGCGGGAGTGACCTACAATGAGCAGTTCTTC

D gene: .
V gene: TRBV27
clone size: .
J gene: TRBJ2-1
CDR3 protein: CASSWGPTAQYNEQFF
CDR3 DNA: TGTGCCAGCAGCTGGGGCCCGACAGCTCAGTACAATGAGCAGTTCTTC

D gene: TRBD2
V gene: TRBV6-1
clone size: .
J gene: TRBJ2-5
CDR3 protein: CASSESRTSGETQYF
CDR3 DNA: TGTGCCAGCAGTGAATCCCGGACTAGTGGGGAGACCCAGTACTTC

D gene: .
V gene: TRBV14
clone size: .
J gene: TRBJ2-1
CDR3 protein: CASSQVGGSEQFF
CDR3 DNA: TGTGCCAGCAGCCAGGTCGGAGGGAGTGAGCAGTTCTTC

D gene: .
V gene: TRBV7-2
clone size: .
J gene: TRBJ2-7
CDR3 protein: CASSLGPRDHEQYF
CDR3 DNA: TGTGCCAGCAGCCTGGGACCCCGGGACCACGAGCAGTACTTC

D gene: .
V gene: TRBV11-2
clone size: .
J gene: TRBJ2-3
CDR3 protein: CASSLVGGRTDTQYF
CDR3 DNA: TGTGCCAGCAGCTTAGTAGGTGGGCGCACAGATACGCAGTATTTT

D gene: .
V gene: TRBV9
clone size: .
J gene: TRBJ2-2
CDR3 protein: CASSDPRGAGELFF
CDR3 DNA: TGTGCCAGCAGCGACCCGCGGGGCGCCGGGGAGCTGTTTTTT

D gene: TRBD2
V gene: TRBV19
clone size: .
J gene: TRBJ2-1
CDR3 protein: CASSTQAGGYNEQFF
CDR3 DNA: TGTGCCAGTAGTACTCAAGCGGGAGGGTACAATGAGCAGTTCTTC

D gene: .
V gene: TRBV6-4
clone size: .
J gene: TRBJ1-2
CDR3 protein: CASSEQYANYGYTF
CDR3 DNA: TGTGCCAGCAGTGAACAGTACGCTAACTATGGCTACACCTTC

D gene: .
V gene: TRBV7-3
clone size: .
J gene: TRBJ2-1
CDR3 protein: CASSQSIGAEQFF
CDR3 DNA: TGTGCCAGCAGCCAAAGTATAGGTGCCGAGCAGTTCTTC

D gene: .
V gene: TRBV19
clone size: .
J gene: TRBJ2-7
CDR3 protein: CASSIATQSYEQYF
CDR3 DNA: TGTGCCAGTAGTATTGCGACTCAGTCCTACGAGCAGTACTTC

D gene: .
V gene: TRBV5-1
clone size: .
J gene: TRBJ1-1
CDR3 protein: CASSLSGVNTEAFF
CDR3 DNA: TGCGCCAGCAGCTTGTCAGGGGTGAACACTGAAGCTTTCTTT

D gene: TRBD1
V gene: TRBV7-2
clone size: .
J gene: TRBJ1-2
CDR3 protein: CASSLEGADGYTF
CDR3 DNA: TGTGCCAGCAGCTTAGAGGGGGCGGATGGCTACACCTTC

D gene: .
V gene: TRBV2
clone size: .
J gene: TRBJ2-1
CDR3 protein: CASPIAITGFGEQFF
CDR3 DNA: TGTGCCAGCCCTATAGCAATTACAGGGTTTGGTGAGCAGTTCTTC

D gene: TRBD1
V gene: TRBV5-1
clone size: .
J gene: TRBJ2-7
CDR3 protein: CASSFLPTGNSYEQYF
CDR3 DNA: TGCGCCAGCAGCTTCCTTCCGACAGGGAACTCCTACGAGCAGTACTTC

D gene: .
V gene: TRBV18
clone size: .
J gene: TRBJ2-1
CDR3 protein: CASSRGNEQFF
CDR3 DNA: TGTGCCAGCTCTCGGGGCAATGAGCAGTTCTTC

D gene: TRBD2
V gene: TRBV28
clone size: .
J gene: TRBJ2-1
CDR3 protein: CASSSPSGQTGEQFF
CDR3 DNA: TGTGCCAGCAGTTCTCCTAGCGGGCAGACGGGCGAGCAGTTCTTC

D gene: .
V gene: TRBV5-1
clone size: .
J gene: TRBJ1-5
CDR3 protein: CASSTDGSNQPQHF
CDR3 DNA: TGCGCCAGCAGCACGGACGGAAGCAATCAGCCCCAGCATTTT

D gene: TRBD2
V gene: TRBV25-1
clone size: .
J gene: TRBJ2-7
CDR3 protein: CASRGSGTYYEQYF
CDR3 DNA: TGTGCCAGCAGGGGTAGCGGGACGTACTACGAGCAGTACTTC

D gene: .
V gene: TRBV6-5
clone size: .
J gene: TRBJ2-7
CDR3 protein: CASTHGGEQYF
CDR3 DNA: TGTGCCAGCACCCATGGGGGGGAGCAGTACTTC

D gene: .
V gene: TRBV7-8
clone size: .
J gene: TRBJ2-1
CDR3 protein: CASSLDAPLERNEQFF
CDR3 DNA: TGTGCCAGCAGCTTAGACGCCCCACTAGAGCGCAATGAGCAGTTCTTC

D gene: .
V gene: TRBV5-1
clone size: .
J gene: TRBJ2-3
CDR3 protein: CASSLFASADTQYF
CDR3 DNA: TGCGCCAGCAGCTTGTTCGCTAGCGCAGATACGCAGTATTTT

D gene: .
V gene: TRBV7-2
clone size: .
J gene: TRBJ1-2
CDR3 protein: CASSLGQRYGYTF
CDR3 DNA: TGTGCCAGCAGCTTAGGACAGCGCTATGGCTACACCTTC

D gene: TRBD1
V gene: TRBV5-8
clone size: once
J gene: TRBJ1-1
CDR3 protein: CASKIRDRRGNTEAFF
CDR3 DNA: TGTGCCAGTAAGATACGGGACAGGAGGGGGAACACTGAAGCTTTCTTT

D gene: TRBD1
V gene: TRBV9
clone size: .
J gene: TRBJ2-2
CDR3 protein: CASSIGQGNTGELFF
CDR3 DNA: TGTGCCAGCAGCATTGGACAGGGCAACACCGGGGAGCTGTTTTTT

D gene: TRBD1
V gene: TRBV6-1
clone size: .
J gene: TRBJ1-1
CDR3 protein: CASSEERQGWTEAFF
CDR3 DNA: TGTGCCAGCAGTGAAGAGCGACAGGGATGGACTGAAGCTTTCTTT

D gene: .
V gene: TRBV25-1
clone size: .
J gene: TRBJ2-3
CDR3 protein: CASSDRGEKPTDTQYF
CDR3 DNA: TGTGCCAGCAGTGACAGGGGGGAAAAACCCACAGATACGCAGTATTTT

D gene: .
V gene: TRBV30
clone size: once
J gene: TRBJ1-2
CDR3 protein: CAWSVVAASSYGYTF
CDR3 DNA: TGTGCCTGGAGTGTGGTGGCGGCCAGCTCCTATGGCTACACCTTC

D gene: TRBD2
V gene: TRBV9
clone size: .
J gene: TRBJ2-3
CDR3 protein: CASSVDGRLAGVADTQYF
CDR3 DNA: TGTGCCAGCAGCGTAGATGGGAGACTAGCGGGAGTAGCAGATACGCAGTATTTT

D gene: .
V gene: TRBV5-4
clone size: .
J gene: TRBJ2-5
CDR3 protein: CASSLASVVQETQYF
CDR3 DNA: TGTGCCAGCAGCTTGGCCTCAGTAGTCCAAGAGACCCAGTACTTC

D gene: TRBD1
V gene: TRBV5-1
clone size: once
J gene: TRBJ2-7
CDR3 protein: CASSLGDRVSEQYF
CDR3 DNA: TGCGCCAGCAGCTTGGGGGACAGGGTAAGCGAGCAGTACTTC

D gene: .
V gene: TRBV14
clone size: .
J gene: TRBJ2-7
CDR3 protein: CASSHFAGRGSYEQYF
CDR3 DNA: TGTGCCAGCAGCCACTTCGCGGGGCGCGGATCCTACGAGCAGTACTTC